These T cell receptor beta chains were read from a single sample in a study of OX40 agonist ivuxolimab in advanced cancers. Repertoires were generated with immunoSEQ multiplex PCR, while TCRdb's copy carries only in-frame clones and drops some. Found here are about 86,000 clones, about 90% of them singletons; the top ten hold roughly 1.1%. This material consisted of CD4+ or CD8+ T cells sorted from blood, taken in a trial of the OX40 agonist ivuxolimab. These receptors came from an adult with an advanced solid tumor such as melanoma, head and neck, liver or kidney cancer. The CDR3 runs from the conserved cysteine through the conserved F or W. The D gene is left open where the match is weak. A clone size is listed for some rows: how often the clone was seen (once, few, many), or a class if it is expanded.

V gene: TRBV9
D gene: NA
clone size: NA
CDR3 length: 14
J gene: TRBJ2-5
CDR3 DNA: TGTGCCAGCAGCTGGGCAGGGTCGCAAGAGACCCAGTACTTC
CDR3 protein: CASSWAGSQETQYF

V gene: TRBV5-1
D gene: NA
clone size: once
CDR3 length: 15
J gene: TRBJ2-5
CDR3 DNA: TGCGCCAGCACCCCTGGAGGATCCCCCGGGGAGACCCAGTACTTC
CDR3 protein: CASTPGGSPGETQYF

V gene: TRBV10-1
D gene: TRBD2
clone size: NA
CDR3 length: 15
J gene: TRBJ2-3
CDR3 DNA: TGCGCCAGCAGTGAGACCGGGACTAGGACAGATACGCAGTATTTT
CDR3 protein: CASSETGTRTDTQYF

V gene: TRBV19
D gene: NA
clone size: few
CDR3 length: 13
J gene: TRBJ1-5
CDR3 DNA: TGTGCCAGTAGTATAGATCGAGATCAGCCCCAGCATTTT
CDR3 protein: CASSIDRDQPQHF

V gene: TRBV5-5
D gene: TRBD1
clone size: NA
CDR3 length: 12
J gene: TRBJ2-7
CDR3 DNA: TGTGCCAGCAGCTCCGGGACAGAAGAGCAGTACTTC
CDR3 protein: CASSSGTEEQYF

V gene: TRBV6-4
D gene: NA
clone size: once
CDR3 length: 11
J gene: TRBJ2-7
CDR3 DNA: TGTGCCAGCAGGAGTTCCTACGAGCAGTACTTC
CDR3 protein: CASRSSYEQYF

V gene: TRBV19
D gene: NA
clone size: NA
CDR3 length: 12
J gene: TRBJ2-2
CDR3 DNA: TGTGCCAGTAGTACCAGGGCCGGGGAGCTGTTTTTT
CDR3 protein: CASSTRAGELFF

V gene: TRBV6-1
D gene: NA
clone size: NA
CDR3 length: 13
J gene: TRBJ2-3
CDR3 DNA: TGTGCCAGCAGCGTAGCCCGGGCAGATACGCAGTATTTT
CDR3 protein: CASSVARADTQYF

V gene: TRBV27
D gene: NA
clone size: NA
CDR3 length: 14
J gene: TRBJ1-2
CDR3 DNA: TGTGCCAGCAGTTTAAATGTCGCCGGTCTCGGCTACACCTTC
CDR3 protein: CASSLNVAGLGYTF

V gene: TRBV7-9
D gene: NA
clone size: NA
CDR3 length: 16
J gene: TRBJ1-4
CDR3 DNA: TGTGCCAGCAGCTCAAACCGGACGGGCTCAATGAAGGGACTGTTTTTT
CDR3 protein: CASSSNRTGSMKGLFF

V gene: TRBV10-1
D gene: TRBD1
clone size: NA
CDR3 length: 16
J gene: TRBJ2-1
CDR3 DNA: TGCGCCAGCAGTGGGGCCGGGACAGGCCCATACAATGAGCAGTTCTTC
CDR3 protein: CASSGAGTGPYNEQFF

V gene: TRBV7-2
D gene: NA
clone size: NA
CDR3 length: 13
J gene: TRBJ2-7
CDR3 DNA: TGTGCCAGCCACAGGGAACGGGCCTACGAGCAGTACTTC
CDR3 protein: CASHRERAYEQYF

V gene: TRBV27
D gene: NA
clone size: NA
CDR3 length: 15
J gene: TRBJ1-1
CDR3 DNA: TGTGCCAGCAGTGGACTCAGGGTCATGAACACTGAAGCTTTCTTT
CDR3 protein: CASSGLRVMNTEAFF

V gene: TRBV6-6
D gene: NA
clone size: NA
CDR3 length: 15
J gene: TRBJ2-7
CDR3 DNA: TGTGCCAGCAACTCCGTGGGGGTCCAAGCCTACGAGCAGTACTTC
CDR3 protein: CASNSVGVQAYEQYF

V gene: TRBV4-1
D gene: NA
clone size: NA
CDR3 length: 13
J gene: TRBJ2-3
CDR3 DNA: TGCGCCAGCAGCCAGACTAGTGCAGATACGCAGTATTTT
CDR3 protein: CASSQTSADTQYF

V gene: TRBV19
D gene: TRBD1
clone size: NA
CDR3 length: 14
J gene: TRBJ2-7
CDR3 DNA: TGTGCCAGTAGTGCAGGGGGAACGGCCTACGAGCAGTACTTC
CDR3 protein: CASSAGGTAYEQYF

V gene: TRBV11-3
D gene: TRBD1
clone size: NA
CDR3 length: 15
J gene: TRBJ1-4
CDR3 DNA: TGTGCCAGCAGCTTATCCGGACAGGGTTTGGGAAAACTGTTTTTT
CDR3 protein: CASSLSGQGLGKLFF

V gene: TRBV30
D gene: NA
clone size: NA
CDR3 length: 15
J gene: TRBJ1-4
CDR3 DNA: TGTGCCTGGAGGGAAGACAGAAGAAGTAATGAAAAACTGTTTTTT
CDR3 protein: CAWREDRRSNEKLFF

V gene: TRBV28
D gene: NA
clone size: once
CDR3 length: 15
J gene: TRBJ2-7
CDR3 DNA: TGTGCCAGCAGTTCCCGGGCCCACGATCCCTACGAGCAGTACTTC
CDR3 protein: CASSSRAHDPYEQYF

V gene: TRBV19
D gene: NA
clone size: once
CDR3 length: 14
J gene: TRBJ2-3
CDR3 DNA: TGTGCCAGTAGGCGACTTACGAGCGCAGATACGCAGTATTTT
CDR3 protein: CASRRLTSADTQYF

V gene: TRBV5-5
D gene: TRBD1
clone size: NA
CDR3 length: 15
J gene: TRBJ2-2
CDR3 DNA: TGTGCCGGAGGGCAGGGGGCGAAGACCACCGGGGAGCTGTTTTTT
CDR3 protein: CAGGQGAKTTGELFF

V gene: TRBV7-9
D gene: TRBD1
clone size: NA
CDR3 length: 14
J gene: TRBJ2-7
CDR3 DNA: TGTGCCAGCAGCGACGGACAGGTGGGCTACGAGCAGTACTTC
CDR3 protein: CASSDGQVGYEQYF

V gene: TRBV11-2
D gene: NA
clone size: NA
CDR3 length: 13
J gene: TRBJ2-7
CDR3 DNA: TGTGCCAGCAGCTTAGGACAGTCCTACGAGCAGTACTTC
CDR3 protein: CASSLGQSYEQYF

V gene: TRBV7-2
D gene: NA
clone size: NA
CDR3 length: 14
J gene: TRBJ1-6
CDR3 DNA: TGTGCCAGCAGCTTAAGGGTAGTCAATTCACCCCTCCACTTT
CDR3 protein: CASSLRVVNSPLHF

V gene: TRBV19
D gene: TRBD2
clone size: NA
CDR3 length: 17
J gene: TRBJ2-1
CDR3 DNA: TGTGCCAGTAGTATCCTAGCGGAGGGGACCTCCTACAATGAGCAGTTCTTC
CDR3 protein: CASSILAEGTSYNEQFF

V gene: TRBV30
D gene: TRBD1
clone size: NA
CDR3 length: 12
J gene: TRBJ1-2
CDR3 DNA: TGTGCCTGGACCCGGGACAGGGAGGGCTACACCTTC
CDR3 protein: CAWTRDREGYTF

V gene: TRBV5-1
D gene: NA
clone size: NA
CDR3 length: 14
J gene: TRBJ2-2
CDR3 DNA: TGCGCCAGCAGCCCCCGGGTAGCCCCCGGGGAGCTGTTTTTT
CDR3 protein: CASSPRVAPGELFF

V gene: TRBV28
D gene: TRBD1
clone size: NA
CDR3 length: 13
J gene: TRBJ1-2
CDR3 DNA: TGTGCCAGCAGAATATCAACAGGGGAACCCTACACCTTC
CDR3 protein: CASRISTGEPYTF

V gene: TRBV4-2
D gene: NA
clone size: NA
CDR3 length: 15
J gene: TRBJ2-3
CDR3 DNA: TGTGCCAGCAGCCAGGATCAGGCAAGCACAGATACGCAGTATTTT
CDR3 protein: CASSQDQASTDTQYF

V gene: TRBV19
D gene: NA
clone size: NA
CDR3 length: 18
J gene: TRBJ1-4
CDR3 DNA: TGTGCCAGTAGTATATCCCCAGCACGCCAAACAACTAATGAAAAACTGTTTTTT
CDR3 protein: CASSISPARQTTNEKLFF

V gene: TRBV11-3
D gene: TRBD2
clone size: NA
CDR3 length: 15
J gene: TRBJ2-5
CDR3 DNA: TGTGCCAGCAGCCCGGGACTAGCGGGAAGAGAGACCCAGTACTTC
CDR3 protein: CASSPGLAGRETQYF

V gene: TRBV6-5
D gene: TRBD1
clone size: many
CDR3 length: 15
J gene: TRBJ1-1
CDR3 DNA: TGTGCCAGCAAATCCGGGGACAGGGATCGCCTAGAAGCTTTCTTT
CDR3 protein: CASKSGDRDRLEAFF

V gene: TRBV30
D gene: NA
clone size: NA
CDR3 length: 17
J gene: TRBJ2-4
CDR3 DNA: TGTGCCTGGAGTGTAAATTTATGGCCGAGCCATAAAAACATTCAGTACTTC
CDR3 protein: CAWSVNLWPSHKNIQYF

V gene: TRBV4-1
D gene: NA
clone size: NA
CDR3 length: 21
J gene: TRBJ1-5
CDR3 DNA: TGCGCCAGCAGCCAAGGAGGGCTTCGCACGCAACTCGGATGGGGAAATCAGCCCCAGCATTTT
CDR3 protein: CASSQGGLRTQLGWGNQPQHF

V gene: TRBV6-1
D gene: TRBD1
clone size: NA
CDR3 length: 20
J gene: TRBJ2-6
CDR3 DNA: TGTGCCAGCAGTGAATTATGGCCTGGACAGGGGGCCTCTGGGGCCAACGTCCTGACTTTC
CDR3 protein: CASSELWPGQGASGANVLTF

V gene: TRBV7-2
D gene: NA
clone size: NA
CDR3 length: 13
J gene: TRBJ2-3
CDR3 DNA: TGTGCCAGCAGCTTAGCTAGCACCGATACGCAGTATTTT
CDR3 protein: CASSLASTDTQYF

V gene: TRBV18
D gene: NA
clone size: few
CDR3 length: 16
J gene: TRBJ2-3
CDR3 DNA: TGTGCCAGCTCACCACCGGGGGGCAGGCCGACAGATACGCAGTATTTT
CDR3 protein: CASSPPGGRPTDTQYF

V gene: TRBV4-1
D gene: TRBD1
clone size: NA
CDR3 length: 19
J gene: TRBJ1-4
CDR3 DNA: TGCGCCAGCAGCCAATACCGGGACAGGGGGACGGGATCTAATGAAAAACTGTTTTTT
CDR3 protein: CASSQYRDRGTGSNEKLFF

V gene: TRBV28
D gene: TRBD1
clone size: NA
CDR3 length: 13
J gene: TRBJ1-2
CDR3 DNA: TGTGCCAGCAGTACGGGACAGGGCTATGGCTACACCTTC
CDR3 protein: CASSTGQGYGYTF

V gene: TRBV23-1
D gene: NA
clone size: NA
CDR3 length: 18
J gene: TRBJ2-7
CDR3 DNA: TGCGCCAGCAGTCAATTAATAGGACCTTGCGAATATAGTGGGGAGCAGTACTTC
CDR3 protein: CASSQLIGPCEYSGEQYF

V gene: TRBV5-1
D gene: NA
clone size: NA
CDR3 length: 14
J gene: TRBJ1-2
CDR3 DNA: TGCGCCAGCAGCGCCGACACCCCTAACTATGGCTACACCTTC
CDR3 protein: CASSADTPNYGYTF

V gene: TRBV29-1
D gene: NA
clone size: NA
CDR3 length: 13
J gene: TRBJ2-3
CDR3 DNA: TGCAGCGTTGAAGCGACAGAACCAGATACGCAGTATTTT
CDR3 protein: CSVEATEPDTQYF

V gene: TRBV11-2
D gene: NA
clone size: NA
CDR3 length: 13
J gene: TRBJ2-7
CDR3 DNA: TGTGCCAGCAGGTCCATTGTAGTGGACAAGCAGTACTTC
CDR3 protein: CASRSIVVDKQYF

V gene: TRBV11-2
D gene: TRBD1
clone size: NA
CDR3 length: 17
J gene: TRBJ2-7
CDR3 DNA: TGTGCCAGCAGCTCCGTCCGTAGGGGGCCGAAAACCTACGAGCAGTACTTC
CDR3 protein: CASSSVRRGPKTYEQYF

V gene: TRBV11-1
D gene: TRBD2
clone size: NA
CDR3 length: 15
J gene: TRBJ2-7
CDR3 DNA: TGTGCCAGCAGCGCTTTTAGCGGGAGAGCCTACGAGCAGTACTTC
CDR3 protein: CASSAFSGRAYEQYF

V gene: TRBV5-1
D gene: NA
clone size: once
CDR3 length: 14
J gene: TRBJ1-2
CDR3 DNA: TGTGCCAGCAGCTTAGACAGGACGGGGTATGGCTACACCTTC
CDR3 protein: CASSLDRTGYGYTF

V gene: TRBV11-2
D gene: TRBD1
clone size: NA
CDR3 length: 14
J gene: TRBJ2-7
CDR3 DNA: TGTGCCAGCAGCACACAGGGGGCTAATTACGAGCAGTACTTC
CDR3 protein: CASSTQGANYEQYF

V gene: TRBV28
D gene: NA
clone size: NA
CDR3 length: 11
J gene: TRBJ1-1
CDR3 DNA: TGTGCCAGCAGGTTAAGAACTGAAGCTTTCTTT
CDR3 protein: CASRLRTEAFF

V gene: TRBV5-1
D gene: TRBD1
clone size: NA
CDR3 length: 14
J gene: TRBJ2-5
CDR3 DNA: TGCGCCAGCTGCCGGGACAGTACCAAAGAGACCCAGTACTTC
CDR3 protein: CASCRDSTKETQYF

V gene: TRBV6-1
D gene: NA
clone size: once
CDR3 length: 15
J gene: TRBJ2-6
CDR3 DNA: TGTGCCAGCAAGGGACGGGGCTCTGGGGCCAACGTCCTGACTTTC
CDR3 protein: CASKGRGSGANVLTF

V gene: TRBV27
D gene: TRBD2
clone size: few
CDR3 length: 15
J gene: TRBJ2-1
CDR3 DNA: TGTGCCAGCAGTCCCAGCGGGAGGGCCGCAGTTGAGCAGTTCTTC
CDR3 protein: CASSPSGRAAVEQFF

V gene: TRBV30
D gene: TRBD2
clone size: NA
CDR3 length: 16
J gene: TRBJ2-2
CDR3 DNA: TGTGCCTGGAGTGCCATGGGGAGGGAGGGCCGAGGGGAGCTGTTTTTT
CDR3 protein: CAWSAMGREGRGELFF

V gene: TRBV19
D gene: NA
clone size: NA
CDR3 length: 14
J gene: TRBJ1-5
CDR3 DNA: TGTGCCAGTAGTATACCAGGGTCCCATCAGCCCCAGCATTTT
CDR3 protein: CASSIPGSHQPQHF